The clone carrying this TCR beta chain was seen just once. Its antigen is still unknown. The V gene end was trimmed by 3 bases and the J gene end by 0 bases; junction bases not matched to a gene: 4. Germline CDR1 and CDR2: KGHSH and LQKENI. The CDR3 is 18 amino acids. The entry originates in a study of graft-versus-host responses after intestinal transplantation. Study background: Recipients had transplants, and these were multivisceral, liver-intestinal, or isolated intestinal. All of the recipients had induction that used anti-thymocyte globulin, then tacrolimus and steroids for 2 to 3 years. General observations from the study: Detected in recipient marrow were GvH clones, some of which were first observed in ileum or blood. Circulating GvH clones peaking coincided with falling HvG clones soon after transplant.

Sequenced by immunoSEQ multiplex PCR; TCRdb stores in-frame clones only, minus some. There are approximately 100,000 clones in the sample; more than 85% occur only once, and around 1.2% lies in the top ten. V and J are TRBV18 and TRBJ2-1; TRBD2 matches at 14 bases. The input for sequencing was unstimulated CD8+ T cells sorted from spleen or lymph node cells, taken before intestinal transplant. This receptor was taken from a human donor who received an intestinal transplant. DNA of the CDR3: TGTGCCAGCTCACCGGGACTAGCGGGGGTGGGCTCCTACAATGAGCAGTTCTTC. It encodes CASSPGLAGVGSYNEQFF.